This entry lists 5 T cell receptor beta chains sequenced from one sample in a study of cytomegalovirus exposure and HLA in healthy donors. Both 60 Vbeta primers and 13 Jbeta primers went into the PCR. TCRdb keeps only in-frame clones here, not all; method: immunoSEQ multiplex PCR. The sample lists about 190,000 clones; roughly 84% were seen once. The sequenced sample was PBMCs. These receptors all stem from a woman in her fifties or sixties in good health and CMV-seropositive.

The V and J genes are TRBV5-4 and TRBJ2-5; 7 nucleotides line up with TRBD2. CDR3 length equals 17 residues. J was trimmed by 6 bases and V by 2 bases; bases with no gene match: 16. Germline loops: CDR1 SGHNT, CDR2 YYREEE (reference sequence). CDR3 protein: CASSLDLAATGTKTQYF. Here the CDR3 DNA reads TGTGCCAGCAGCTTAGATCTAGCGGCGACGGGTACAAAGACCCAGTACTTC.

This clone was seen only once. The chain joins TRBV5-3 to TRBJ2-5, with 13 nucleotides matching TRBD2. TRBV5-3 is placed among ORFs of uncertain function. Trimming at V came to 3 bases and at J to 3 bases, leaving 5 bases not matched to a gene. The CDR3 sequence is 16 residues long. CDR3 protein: CARSCRGTSGEETQYF. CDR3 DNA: TGTGCCAGAAGCTGCAGGGGGACTAGCGGGGAAGAGACCCAGTACTTC.

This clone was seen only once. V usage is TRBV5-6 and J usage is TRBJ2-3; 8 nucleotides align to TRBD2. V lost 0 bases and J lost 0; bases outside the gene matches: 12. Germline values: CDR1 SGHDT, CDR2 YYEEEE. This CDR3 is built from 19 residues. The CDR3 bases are TGTGCCAGCAGCTTGGTTAGACTAGCGAGAGGCCCTAGCACAGATACGCAGTATTTT. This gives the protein CASSLVRLARGPSTDTQYF.

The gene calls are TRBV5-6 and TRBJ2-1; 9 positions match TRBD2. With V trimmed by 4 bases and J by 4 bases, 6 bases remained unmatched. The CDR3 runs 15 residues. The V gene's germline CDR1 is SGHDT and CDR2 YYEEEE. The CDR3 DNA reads TGTGCCAGCAGCCCTATAGCGGGAGATTACAATGAGCAGTTCTTC. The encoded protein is CASSPIAGDYNEQFF.

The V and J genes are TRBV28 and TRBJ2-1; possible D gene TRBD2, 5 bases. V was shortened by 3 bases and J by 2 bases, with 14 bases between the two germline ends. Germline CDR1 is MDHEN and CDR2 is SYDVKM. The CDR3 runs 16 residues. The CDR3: CASSFMVSGPYNEQFF. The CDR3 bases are TGTGCCAGCAGTTTTATGGTAAGCGGCCCCTACAATGAGCAGTTCTTC.